Each of the 4 T cell receptor beta chains below was sequenced from the same sample in a study of CD8 T cells in Susac syndrome. RNA totalling roughly 0.5 to 1 ug underwent reverse transcription with random hexamers. TCRdb recomputed calls from the immunoSEQ multiplex PCR reads with MiXCR, one row per CDR3 protein. The repertoire holds 180,000 or so distinct CDR3 sequences, with 85% to 95% as singletons. The sample comprised CD4+ T cells from PBMCs. The receptor set was obtained from a human donor in good health.

The V call is TRBV24-1, the J call TRBJ2-3, with a possible D match to TRBD2 (5 bases). Trimming left V 6 bases short and J 6 bases short, with 15 bases between. Germline V gene data show CDR1 as KGHDR and CDR2 as SFDVKD. CDR3 size: 14 residues. Here the CDR3 DNA reads TGTGCCACCAGTTCGGTGGGAGCAGTCGATACGCAGTATTTT. Its translation: CATSSVGAVDTQYF.

The chain uses TRBV4-1 and TRBJ1-2; TRBD1 might be the D (6 bases). This CDR3 has 11 residues. Germline V lookup: CDR1 MGHRA, CDR2 YSYEKL. Trimming took off 5 bases at V and 8 bases at J, with 9 bases between the two ends. CDR3 sequence (DNA): TGCGCCAGCAGCGATGGGGGCGGCTACACCTTC. Residues: CASSDGGGYTF.

The V gene is TRBV20-1, the J gene TRBJ1-4; weak D call: TRBD1 (6 bases). Germline CDR1 is DFQATT and CDR2 is SNEGSKA (reference sequence). The CDR3 extends over 12 amino acids. Trimming removed 6 bases at V and 7 bases at J, with 12 bases between. The CDR3 spells CSAGGTSEKLFF. The CDR3 nucleotides read TGCAGTGCCGGGGGCACGAGTGAAAAACTGTTTTTT.

V and J are TRBV5-1 and TRBJ2-3; 8 bases fit TRBD2. V lost 2 bases to trimming and J lost 2 bases; unmatched junction nucleotides: 7. Germline V gene data show CDR1 as SGHRS and CDR2 as YFSETQ. The CDR3 length is 16 residues. CDR3 loop: CASSLAGASHTDTQYF. The CDR3 coding sequence is TGCGCCAGCAGCTTAGCGGGGGCGAGCCACACAGATACGCAGTATTTT.